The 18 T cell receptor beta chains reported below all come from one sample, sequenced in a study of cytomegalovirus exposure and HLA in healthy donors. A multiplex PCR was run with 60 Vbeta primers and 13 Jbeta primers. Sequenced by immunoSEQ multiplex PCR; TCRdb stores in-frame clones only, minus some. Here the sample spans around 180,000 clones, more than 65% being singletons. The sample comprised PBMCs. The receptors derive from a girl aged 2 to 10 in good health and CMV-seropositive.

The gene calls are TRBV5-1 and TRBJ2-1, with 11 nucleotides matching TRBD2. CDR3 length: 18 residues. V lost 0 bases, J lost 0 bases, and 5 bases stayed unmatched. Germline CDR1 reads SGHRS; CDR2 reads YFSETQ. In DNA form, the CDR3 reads TGCGCCAGCAGCTTGGGGGGACTAGCGGATAGCTCCTACAATGAGCAGTTCTTC. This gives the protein CASSLGGLADSSYNEQFF.

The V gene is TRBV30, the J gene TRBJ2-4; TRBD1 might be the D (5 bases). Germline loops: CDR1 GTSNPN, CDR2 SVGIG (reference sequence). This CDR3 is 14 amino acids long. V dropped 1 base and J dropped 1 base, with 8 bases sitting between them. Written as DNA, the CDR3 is TGTGCCTGGAGTGGTTACAGGGCCAAAAACATTCAGTACTTC. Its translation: CAWSGYRAKNIQYF.

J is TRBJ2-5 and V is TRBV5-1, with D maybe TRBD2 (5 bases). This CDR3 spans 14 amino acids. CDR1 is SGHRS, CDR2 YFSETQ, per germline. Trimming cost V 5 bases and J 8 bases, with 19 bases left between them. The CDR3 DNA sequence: TGCGCCAGCAGTTCGTCCGGGGAAACTCGTACCCAGTACTTC. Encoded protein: CASSSSGETRTQYF.

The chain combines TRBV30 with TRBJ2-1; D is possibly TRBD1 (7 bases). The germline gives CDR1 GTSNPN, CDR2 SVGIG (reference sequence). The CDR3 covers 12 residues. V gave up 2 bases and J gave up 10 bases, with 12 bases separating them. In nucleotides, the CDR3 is TGTGCCTGGAGTCAGGGGGGCTCCGAGCAGTTCTTC. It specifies CAWSQGGSEQFF.

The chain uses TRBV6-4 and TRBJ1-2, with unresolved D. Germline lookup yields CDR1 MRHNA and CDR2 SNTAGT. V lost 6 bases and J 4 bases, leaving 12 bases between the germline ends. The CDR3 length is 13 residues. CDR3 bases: TGTGCCAGCAGCCTGGACTCCGGCTATGGCTACACCTTC. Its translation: CASSLDSGYGYTF.

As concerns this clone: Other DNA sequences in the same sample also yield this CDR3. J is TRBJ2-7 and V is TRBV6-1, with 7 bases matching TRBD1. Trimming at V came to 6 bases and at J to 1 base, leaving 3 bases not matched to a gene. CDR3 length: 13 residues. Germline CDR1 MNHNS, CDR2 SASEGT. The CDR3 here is CASSRQGSYEQYF. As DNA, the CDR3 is TGTGCCAGCAGCCGACAGGGATCCTACGAGCAGTACTTC.

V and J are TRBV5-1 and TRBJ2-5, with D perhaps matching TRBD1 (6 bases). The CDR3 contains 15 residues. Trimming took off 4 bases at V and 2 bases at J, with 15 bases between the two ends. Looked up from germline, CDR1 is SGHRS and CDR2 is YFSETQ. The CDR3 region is CASSPPQGNQETQYF. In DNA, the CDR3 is TGCGCCAGCAGCCCCCCCCAGGGGAATCAAGAGACCCAGTACTTC.

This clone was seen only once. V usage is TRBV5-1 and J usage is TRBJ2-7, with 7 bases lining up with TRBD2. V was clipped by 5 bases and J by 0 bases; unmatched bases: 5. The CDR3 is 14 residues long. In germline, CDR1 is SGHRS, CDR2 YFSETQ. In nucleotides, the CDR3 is TGCGCCAGCAGAGGAGCGGGACTCTCCTACGAGCAGTACTTC. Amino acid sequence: CASRGAGLSYEQYF.

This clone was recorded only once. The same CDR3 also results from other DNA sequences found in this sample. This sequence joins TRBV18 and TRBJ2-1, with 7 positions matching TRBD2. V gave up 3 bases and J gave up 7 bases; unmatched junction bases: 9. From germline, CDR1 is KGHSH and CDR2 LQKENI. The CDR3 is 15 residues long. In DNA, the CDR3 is TGTGCCAGCTCACCCGCCACGATCGGGGGGAATGAGCAGTTCTTC. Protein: CASSPATIGGNEQFF.

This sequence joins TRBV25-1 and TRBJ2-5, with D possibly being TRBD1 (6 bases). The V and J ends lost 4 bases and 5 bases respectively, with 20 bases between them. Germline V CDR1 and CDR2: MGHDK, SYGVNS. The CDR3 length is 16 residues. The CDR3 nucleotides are TGTGCCAGCAGTGCCCTTCCCCAGGGGCCCGCGGAGACCCAGTACTTC. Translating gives CASSALPQGPAETQYF.

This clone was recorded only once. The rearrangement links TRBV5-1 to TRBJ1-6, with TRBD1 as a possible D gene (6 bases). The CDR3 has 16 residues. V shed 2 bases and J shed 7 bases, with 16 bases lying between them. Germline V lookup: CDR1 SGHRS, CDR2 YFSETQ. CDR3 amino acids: CASSLRGGPGNSPLHF. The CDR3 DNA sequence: TGCGCCAGCAGCTTAAGGGGGGGCCCGGGGAATTCACCCCTCCACTTT.

In DNA, the CDR3 is TGTGCCAGCAGTGCCCGACAGGGAAGCAATCAGCCCCAGCATTTT. Protein sequence: CASSARQGSNQPQHF. The chain links TRBV27 to TRBJ1-5; 7 bases align to TRBD1. The length of the CDR3 is 15 residues. The J segment lost 1 base and the V segment lost 5 bases, leaving 5 bases of the junction unmatched. CDR1 is MNHEY and CDR2 is SMNVEV in the germline V gene (reference sequence).

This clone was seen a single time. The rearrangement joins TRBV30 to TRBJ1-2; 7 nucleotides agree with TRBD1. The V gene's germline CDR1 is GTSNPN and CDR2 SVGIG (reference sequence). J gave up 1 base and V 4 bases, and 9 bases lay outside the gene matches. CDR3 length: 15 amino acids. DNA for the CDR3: TGTGCCTGGACATTCGGGGACAGATATAACTATGGCTACACCTTC. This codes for CAWTFGDRYNYGYTF. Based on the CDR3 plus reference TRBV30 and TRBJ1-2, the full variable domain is SQTIHQWPATLVQPVGSPLSLECTVEGTSNPNLYWYRQAAGRGLQLLFYSVGIGQISSEVPQNLSASRPQDRQFILSSKKLLLSDSGFYLCAWTFGDRYNYGYTFGSGTRLTVV.

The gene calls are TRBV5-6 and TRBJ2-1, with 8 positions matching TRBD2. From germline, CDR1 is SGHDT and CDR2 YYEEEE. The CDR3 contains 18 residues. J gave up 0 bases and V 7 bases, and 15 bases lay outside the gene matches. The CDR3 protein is CASPVGASGPSSYNEQFF. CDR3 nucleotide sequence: TGTGCCAGCCCCGTTGGGGCTAGCGGGCCCAGCTCCTACAATGAGCAGTTCTTC. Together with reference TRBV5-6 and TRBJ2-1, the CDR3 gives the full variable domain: DAGVTQSPTHLIKTRGQQVTLRCSPKSGHDTVSWYQQALGQGPQFIFQYYEEEERQRGNFPDRFSGHQFPNYSSELNVNALLLGDSALYLCASPVGASGPSSYNEQFFGPGTRLTVL.

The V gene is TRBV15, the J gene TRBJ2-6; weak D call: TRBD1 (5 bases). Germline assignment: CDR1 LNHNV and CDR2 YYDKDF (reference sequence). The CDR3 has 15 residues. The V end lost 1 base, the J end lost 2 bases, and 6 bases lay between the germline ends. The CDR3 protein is CATSRGQTGANVLTF. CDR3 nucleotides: TGTGCCACCAGCAGAGGACAGACTGGGGCCAACGTCCTGACTTTC.

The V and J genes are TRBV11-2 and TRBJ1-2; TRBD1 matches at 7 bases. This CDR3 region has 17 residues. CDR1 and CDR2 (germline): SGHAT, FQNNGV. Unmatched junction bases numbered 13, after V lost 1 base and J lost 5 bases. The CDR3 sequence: CASSLVGGAVVGYGYTF. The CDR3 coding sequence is TGTGCCAGCAGCTTAGTAGGGGGCGCGGTTGTGGGGTATGGCTACACCTTC. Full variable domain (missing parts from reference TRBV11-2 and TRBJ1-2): EAGVAQSPRYKIIEKRQSVAFWCNPISGHATLYWYQQILGQGPKLLIQFQNNGVVDDSQLPKDRFSAERLKGVDSTLKIQPAKLEDSAVYLCASSLVGGAVVGYGYTFGSGTRLTVV.

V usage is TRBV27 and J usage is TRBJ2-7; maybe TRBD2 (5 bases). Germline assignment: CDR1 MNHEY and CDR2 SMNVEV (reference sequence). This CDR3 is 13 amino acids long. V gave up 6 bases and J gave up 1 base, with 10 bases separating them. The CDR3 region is CASSSGLSYEQYF. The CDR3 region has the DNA TGTGCCAGCAGCAGCGGACTGTCCTACGAGCAGTACTTC.

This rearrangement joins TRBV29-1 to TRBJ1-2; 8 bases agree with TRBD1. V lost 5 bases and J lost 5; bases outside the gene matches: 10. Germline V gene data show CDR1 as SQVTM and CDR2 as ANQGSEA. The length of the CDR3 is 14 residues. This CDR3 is CSVPDRERPYGYTF. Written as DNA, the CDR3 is TGCAGCGTTCCGGACAGGGAACGGCCTTATGGCTACACCTTC. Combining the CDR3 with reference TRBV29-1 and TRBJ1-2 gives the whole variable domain SAVISQKPSRDICQRGTSLTIQCQVDSQVTMMFWYRQQPGQSLTLIATANQGSEATYESGFVIDKFPISRPNLTFSTLTVSNMSPEDSSIYLCSVPDRERPYGYTFGSGTRLTVV.